This TCR beta chain was sequenced during a study of blood T cell repertoires in COVID-19. Study context: Some COVID-19 samples were acute and others convalescent; all came from the United States, Italy and Spain.

How the authors handled the data: Nucleated cell counts were estimated from reference gene primer amplification. Profiling relied on immunoSEQ multiplex PCR, and the TCRdb table lists in-frame clones only, not all of them. Clonal size and the V and J genes are those of that table, whereas D and trimming came from the DNA. The sample holds about 280,000 clones, 85% seen once. Either two negative PCRs, clearance, or symptom resolution qualified Cohort 3 donors as recovered. The trim removed 0 bases at V and 5 bases at J, leaving 9 bases unmatched. CDR3 length equals 16 residues. The germline gives CDR1 SGHRS, CDR2 YFSETQ.

V is TRBV5-1 and J is TRBJ2-7, with 9 bases identical to TRBD1. The sample was PBMCs or T cells enriched from blood (not recorded which). The TCR originated in a woman between 50 and 59 years old who had recovered from COVID-19. This chain's CDR3 is CASSLASGTGRDEQYF. In nucleotides, the CDR3 is TGCGCCAGCAGCTTGGCATCGGGGACAGGGAGGGACGAGCAGTACTTC. The variable domain in full, with the rest retrieved from reference TRBV5-1 and TRBJ2-7, is KAGVTQTPRYLIKTRGQQVTLSCSPISGHRSVSWYQQTPGQGLQFLFEYFSETQRNKGNFPGRFSGRQFSNSRSEMNVSTLELGDSALYLCASSLASGTGRDEQYFGPGTRLTVT.